Shown below are 14 T cell receptor beta chains from a single sample sequenced in a study of post-analysis software for immune sequencing data. Built from TCR beta cDNA, the libraries had unique molecular identifiers in them. Each CDR3 protein gets one entry after TCRdb re-called the PCR reads with MiXCR. The repertoire holds 400,000 to 500,000 distinct CDR3 sequences, with approximately 38% as singletons. No antigen has been assigned to these receptors. Study outcomes and limitations: Patients used about five TRBV segments, including TRBV5-6, TRBV5-1 and TRBV20-1, more often than controls.

Sequenced sample: blood. All receptors derive from a girl aged 2-10 years with multiple sclerosis.

The chain combines TRBV5-1 with TRBJ2-6; 9 bases align to TRBD1. Trimming took 0 bases from V and 2 from J; bases not matched to a gene: 12. The CDR3 contains 20 residues. In germline, CDR1 is SGHRS, CDR2 YFSETQ. The CDR3 here is CASSLGVRRDREAGANVLTF. CDR3 nucleotides: TGCGCCAGCAGCTTGGGAGTAAGGCGGGACAGGGAGGCTGGGGCCAACGTCCTGACTTTC. The complete variable domain, with remaining parts taken from reference TRBV5-1 and TRBJ2-6, reads KAGVTQTPRYLIKTRGQQVTLSCSPISGHRSVSWYQQTPGQGLQFLFEYFSETQRNKGNFPGRFSGRQFSNSRSEMNVSTLELGDSALYLCASSLGVRRDREAGANVLTFGAGSRLTVL.

This clonotype was recorded a few times. The gene calls are TRBV13 and TRBJ1-1; no reliable D call. The germline V gene encodes CDR1 PRHDT and CDR2 FYEKMQ (reference sequence). V gave up 2 bases and J gave up 3 bases, with 10 bases separating them. CDR3 length: 14 amino acids. In DNA, the CDR3 is TGTGCCAGCAGCTTAACGGTCGACCACACTGAAGCTTTCTTT. Translating gives CASSLTVDHTEAFF.

This clonotype was observed a few times. At one of its ends the junction is not consistent with the germline gene, which may arise from a read error. The rearrangement links TRBV5-6 to TRBJ2-4; D unclear. Looked up from germline, CDR1 is SGHDT and CDR2 is YYEEEE. CDR3 length: 15 residues. The CDR3 DNA follows: TGCGCCAGCAGCTTAGGTCTCGTAGCCAAAAACATTCAGTACTTC. Protein product: CASSLGLVAKNIQYF.

The rearrangement joins TRBV2 to TRBJ2-7; D is possibly TRBD2 (6 bases). The germline V gene encodes CDR1 SNHLY and CDR2 FYNNEI. Trimming removed 6 bases from V and 2 bases from J, with 8 bases in between. This CDR3 has 12 residues. The CDR3 sequence is CASREGPYEQYF. The CDR3 DNA reads as TGTGCCAGCAGGGAGGGTCCCTACGAGCAGTACTTC.

The table lists this clonotype with a few counts. The V and J genes are TRBV2 and TRBJ2-3, with 9 positions matching TRBD1. CDR1 is SNHLY, CDR2 FYNNEI, per germline. The CDR3 totals 14 residues. V trimming: 5 bases; J trimming: 5 bases; junction bases outside the gene matches: 5. The CDR3 nucleotides are TGTGCCAGCAGTTGGGACAGGGTGAAAGATACGCAGTATTTT. Translation: CASSWDRVKDTQYF.

This clonotype was detected a few times. One junction end disagrees with the germline gene, perhaps due to a read error. This chain links TRBV20-1 with TRBJ2-6, with 7 bases matching TRBD1. The CDR3 is made up of 16 amino acids. Germline-derived CDR1 and CDR2 are DFQATT and SNEGSKA (reference sequence). CDR3 nucleotides: TGCAGTGCACCGGGACAGACCCACTCTGGGGCCAACGTCCGGACTTTC. This translates into CSAPGQTHSGANVRTF.

This clonotype was detected a few times. The gene calls are TRBV12-3 or TRBV12-4 and TRBJ2-7; 8 bases align to TRBD2. V lost 6 bases to trimming and J lost 3 bases; unmatched junction nucleotides: 4. The CDR3 is 13 amino acids. The DNA of the CDR3 is TGTGCCAGCAGAACTAGCGGATACTACGAGCAGTACTTC. As protein: CASRTSGYYEQYF.

The chain uses TRBV21-1 and TRBJ2-1; the table's D call, TRBD2, was not checked against the DNA. TRBV21-1 is classified as a pseudogene. The CDR3 is made up of 21 amino acids. This chain's CDR3 is CASSIKSRPTSGGGTYNEQFF. The CDR3 coding sequence is TGTGCCAGCAGCATCAAGTCCCGCCCAACTAGCGGGGGTGGCACATACAATGAGCAGTTCTTC.

This chain joins TRBV5-6 and TRBJ1-1, with D possibly being TRBD1 (5 bases). V lost 4 bases and J lost 0, with 13 bases in between. Germline CDR1 is SGHDT and CDR2 is YYEEEE. The CDR3 loop spans 15 amino acids. The CDR3 coding sequence is TGTGCCAGCAGCGGCGCTACGGGGCTGAACACTGAAGCTTTCTTT. Translated, it gives CASSGATGLNTEAFF.

The chain has TRBV28 and TRBJ1-6; D is unclear. Germline CDR1 MDHEN, CDR2 SYDVKM. The CDR3 is made up of 15 amino acids. V was shortened by 1 base and J by 7 bases, with 11 bases between the two germline ends. CDR3 region: CASSLLAGVNSPLHF. As DNA, the CDR3 is TGTGCCAGCAGTTTATTAGCCGGGGTCAATTCACCCCTCCACTTT.

This clonotype was seen a handful of times. The rearrangement joins TRBV10-3 to TRBJ2-1; D is unresolved. Germline-derived CDR1 and CDR2 are ENHRY and SYGVKD. The V and J ends lost 9 bases and 7 bases respectively, with 10 bases between them. The CDR3 consists of 11 residues. The CDR3 loop reads CAISTANEQFF. The DNA of the CDR3 is TGTGCCATATCCACAGCAAATGAGCAGTTCTTC.

The chain links TRBV7-2 to TRBJ1-4; D call uncertain. Trimming left V 5 bases short and J 0 bases short, with 13 bases between. Germline loops: CDR1 SGHTA, CDR2 FQGNSA. CDR3 length: 16 amino acids. CDR3 in amino acids: CASSDWAAATNEKLFF. Here the CDR3 DNA reads TGTGCCAGCAGCGATTGGGCGGCAGCAACTAATGAAAAACTGTTTTTT.

Regarding this clonotype: The junction does not match germline at one end; this may be a read error. V is TRBV5-1 and J is TRBJ2-3; 7 bases are a match to TRBD1. Per the germline V gene, CDR1 is SGHRS and CDR2 is YFSETQ. The CDR3 runs to 17 residues. The CDR3 bases are TGCGCCAGCAGCTTCAAGGCCGGGACAGCGGCCACAGATGCGCAGTATTTT. Translating it yields CASSFKAGTAATDAQYF.

CDR3 region: CASSQHFLGGPHGYTF. The DNA for the CDR3 is TGTGCCAGCAGCCAACACTTTCTTGGGGGTCCTCATGGCTACACCTTC. The chain is built from TRBV14 and TRBJ1-2; TRBD1 might be the D (5 bases). The CDR3 is 16 residues long. Trimming took 2 bases from V and 6 from J, leaving 19 bases between them. From germline, CDR1 is SGHDN and CDR2 FVKESK.